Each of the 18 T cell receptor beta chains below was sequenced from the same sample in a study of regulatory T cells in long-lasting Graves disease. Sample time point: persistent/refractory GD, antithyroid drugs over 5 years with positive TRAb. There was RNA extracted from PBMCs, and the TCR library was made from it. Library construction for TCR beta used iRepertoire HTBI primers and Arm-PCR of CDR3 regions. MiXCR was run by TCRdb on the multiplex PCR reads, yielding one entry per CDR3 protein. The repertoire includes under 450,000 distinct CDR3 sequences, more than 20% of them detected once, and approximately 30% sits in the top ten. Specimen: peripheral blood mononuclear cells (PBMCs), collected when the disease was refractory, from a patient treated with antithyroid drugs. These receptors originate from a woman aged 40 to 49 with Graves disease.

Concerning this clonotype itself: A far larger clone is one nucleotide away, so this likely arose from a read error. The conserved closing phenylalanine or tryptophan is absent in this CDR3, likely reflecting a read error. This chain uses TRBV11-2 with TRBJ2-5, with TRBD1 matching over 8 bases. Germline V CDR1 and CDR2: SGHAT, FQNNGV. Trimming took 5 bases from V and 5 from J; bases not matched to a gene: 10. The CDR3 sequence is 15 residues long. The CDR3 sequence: CASSPSDRVRETQYL. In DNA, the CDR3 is TGTGCCAGCAGCCCCTCGGACAGGGTGCGGGAGACCCAGTACCTC.

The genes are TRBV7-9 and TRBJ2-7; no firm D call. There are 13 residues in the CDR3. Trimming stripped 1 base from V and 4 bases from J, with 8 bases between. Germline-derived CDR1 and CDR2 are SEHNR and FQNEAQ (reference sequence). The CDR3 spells CASSLGALYEQYF. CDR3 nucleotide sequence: TGTGCCAGCAGCTTAGGCGCACTATACGAGCAGTACTTC. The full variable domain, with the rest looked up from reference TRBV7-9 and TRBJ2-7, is DTGVSQNPRHKITKRGQNVTFRCDPISEHNRLYWYRQTLGQGPEFLTYFQNEAQLEKSRLLSDRFSAERPKGSFSTLEIQRTEQGDSAMYLCASSLGALYEQYFGPGTRLTVT.

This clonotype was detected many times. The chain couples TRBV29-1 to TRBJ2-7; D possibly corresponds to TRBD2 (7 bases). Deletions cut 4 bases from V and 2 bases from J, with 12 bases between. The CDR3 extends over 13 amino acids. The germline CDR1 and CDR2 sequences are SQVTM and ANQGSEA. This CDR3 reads CSVGGGETYEQYF. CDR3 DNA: TGCAGCGTTGGCGGGGGCGAAACCTACGAGCAGTACTTC.

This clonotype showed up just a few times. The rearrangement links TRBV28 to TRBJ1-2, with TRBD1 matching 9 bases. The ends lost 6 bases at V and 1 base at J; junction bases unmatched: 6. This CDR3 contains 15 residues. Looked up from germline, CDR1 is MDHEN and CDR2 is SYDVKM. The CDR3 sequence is CASSLTGGNNYGYTF. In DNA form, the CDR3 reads TGTGCCAGCAGCTTGACAGGGGGAAATAACTATGGCTACACCTTC.

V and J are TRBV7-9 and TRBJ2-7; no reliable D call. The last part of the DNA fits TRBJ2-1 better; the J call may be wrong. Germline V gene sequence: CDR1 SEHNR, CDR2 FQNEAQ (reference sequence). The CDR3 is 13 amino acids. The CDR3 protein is CASSLLHYNEQFF. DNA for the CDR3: TGTGCCAGCAGCTTACTTCACTACAATGAGCAGTTCTTC.

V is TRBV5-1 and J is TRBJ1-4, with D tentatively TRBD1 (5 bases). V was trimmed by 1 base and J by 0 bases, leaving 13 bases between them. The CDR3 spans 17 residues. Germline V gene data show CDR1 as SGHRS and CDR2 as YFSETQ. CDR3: CASSLLGRDATNEKLFF. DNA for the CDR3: TGCGCCAGCAGCTTGCTCGGCAGGGATGCAACTAATGAAAAACTGTTTTTT.

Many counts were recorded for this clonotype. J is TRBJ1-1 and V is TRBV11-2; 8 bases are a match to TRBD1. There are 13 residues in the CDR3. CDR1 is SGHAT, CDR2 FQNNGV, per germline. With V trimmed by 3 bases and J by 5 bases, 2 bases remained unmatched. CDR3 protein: CASSLGQATEAFF. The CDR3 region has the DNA TGTGCCAGCAGCTTGGGACAGGCTACTGAAGCTTTCTTT.

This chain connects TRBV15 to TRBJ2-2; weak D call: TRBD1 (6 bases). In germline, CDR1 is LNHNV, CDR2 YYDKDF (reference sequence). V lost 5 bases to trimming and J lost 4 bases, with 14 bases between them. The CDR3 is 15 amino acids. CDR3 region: CATSGYRDPTGELFF. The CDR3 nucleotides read TGTGCCACCAGCGGGTACAGGGATCCCACCGGGGAGCTGTTTTTT.

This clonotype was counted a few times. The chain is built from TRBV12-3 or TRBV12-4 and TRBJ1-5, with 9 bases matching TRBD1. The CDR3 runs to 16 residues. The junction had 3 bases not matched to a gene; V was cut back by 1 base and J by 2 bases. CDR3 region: CASSLETGGGNQPQHF. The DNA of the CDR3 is TGTGCCAGCAGTTTAGAGACAGGGGGTGGCAATCAGCCCCAGCATTTT.

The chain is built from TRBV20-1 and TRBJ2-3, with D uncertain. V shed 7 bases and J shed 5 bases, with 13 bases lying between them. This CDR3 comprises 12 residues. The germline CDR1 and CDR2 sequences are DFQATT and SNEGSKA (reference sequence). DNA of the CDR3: TGCAGTGTCTACATACTCGGAGATACGCAGTATTTT. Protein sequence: CSVYILGDTQYF.

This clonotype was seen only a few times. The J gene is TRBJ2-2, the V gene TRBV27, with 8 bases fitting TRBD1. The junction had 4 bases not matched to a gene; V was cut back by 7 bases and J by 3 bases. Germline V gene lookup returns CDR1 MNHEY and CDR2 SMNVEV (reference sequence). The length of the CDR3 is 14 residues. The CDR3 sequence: CASTFRGHTGELFF. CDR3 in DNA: TGTGCCAGCACTTTCAGGGGGCACACCGGGGAGCTGTTTTTT.

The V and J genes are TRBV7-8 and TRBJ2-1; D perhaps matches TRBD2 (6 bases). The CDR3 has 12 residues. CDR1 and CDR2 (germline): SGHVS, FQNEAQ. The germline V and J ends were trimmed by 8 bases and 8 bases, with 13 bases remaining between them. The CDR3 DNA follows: TGTGCCAGCTCGGGAGTTGGCGATGAGCAGTTCTTC. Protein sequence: CASSGVGDEQFF.

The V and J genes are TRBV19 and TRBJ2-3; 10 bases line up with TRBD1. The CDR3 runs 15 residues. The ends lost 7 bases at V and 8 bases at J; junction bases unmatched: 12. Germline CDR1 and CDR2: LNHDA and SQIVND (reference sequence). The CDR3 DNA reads TGTGCCAGTACCCCCCGGGACAGGGGAACTTTTACGCAGTATTTT. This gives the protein CASTPRDRGTFTQYF.

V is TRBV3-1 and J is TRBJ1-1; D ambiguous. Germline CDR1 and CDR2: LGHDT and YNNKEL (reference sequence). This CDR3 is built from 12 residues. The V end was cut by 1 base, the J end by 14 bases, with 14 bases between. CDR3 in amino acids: CASSQGRRPGFF. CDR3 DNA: TGTGCCAGCAGCCAAGGCAGGCGGCCGGGATTCTTT.

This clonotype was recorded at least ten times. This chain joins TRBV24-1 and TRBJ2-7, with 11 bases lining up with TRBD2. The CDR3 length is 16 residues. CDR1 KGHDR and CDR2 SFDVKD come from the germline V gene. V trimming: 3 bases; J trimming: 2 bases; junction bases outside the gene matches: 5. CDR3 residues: CATSDTGTSGTYEQYF. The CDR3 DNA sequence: TGTGCCACCAGTGATACGGGGACTAGCGGAACCTACGAGCAGTACTTC.

Written as DNA, the CDR3 is TGTGCCAGCAGCTCCGGGACAGGGGGCAGAGTCGACTATGGCTACACCTTC. It yields the protein CASSSGTGGRVDYGYTF. The chain has TRBV2 and TRBJ1-2, with 12 bases aligning to TRBD1. This CDR3 has 17 residues. The junction had 11 bases not matched to a gene; V was cut back by 6 bases and J by 3 bases. Germline loops: CDR1 SNHLY, CDR2 FYNNEI. Based on the CDR3 plus reference TRBV2 and TRBJ1-2, the full variable domain is EPEVTQTPSHQVTQMGQEVILRCVPISNHLYFYWYRQILGQKVEFLVSFYNNEISEKSEIFDDQFSVERPDGSNFTLKIRSTKLEDSAMYFCASSSGTGGRVDYGYTFGSGTRLTVV.

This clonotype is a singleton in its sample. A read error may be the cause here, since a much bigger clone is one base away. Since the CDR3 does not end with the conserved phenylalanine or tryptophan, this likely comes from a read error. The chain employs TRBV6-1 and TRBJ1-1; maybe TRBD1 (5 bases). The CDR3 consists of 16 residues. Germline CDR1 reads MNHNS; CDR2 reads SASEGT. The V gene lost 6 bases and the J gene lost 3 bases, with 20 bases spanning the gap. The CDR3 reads CASRPRAGRDYTEAFL. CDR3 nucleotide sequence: TGTGCCAGCAGGCCCCGTGCGGGACGGGACTACACTGAAGCTTTCCTT.

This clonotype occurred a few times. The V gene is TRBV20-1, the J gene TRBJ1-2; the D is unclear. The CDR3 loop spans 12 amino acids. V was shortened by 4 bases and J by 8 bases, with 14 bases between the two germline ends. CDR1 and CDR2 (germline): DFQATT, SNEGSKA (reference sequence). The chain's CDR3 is CSATTPRLGYTF. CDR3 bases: TGCAGTGCTACAACCCCCCGATTAGGCTACACCTTC.